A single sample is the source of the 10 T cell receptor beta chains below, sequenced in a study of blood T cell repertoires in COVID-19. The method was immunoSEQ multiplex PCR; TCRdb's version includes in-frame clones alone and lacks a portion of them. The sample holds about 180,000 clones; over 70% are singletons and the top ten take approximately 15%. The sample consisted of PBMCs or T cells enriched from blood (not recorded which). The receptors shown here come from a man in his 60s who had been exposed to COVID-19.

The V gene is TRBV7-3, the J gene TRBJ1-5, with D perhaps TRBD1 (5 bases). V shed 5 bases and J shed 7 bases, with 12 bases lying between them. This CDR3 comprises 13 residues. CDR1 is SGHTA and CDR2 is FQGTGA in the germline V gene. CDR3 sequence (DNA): TGTGCCAGCAGCCCCGGGGGTCGCCAGCCCCAGCATTTT. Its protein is CASSPGGRQPQHF.

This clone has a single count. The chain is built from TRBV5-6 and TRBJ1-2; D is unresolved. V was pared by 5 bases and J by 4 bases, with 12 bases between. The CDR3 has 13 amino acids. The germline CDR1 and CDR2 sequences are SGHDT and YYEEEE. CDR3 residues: CASRIWRLYGYTF. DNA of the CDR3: TGTGCCAGCAGGATATGGAGACTCTATGGCTACACCTTC.

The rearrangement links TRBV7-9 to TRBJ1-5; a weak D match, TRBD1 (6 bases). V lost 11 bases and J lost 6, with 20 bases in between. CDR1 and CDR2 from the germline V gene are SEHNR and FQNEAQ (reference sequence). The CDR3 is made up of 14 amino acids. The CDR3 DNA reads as TGTGCCCTAAACGGGGGGGGCGCGGGTCAGCCCCAGCATTTT. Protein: CALNGGGAGQPQHF.

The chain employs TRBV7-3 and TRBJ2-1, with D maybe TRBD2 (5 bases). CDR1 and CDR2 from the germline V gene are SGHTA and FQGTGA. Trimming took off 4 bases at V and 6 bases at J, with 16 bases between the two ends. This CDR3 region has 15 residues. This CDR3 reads CASSSMRAGSNEQFF. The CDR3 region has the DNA TGTGCCAGCAGCTCTATGAGGGCAGGCTCCAATGAGCAGTTCTTC.

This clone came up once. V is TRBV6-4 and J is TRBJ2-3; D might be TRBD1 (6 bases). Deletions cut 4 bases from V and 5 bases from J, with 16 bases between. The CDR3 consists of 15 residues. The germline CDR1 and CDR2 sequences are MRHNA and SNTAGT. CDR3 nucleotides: TGTGCCAGCAGTGCCGGGACAACGGGGAGAGATACGCAGTATTTT. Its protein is CASSAGTTGRDTQYF.

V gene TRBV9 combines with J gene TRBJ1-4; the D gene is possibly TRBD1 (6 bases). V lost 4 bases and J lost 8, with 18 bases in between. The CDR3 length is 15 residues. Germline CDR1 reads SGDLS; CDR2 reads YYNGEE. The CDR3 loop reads CASSPVGGYREKLFF. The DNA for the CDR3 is TGTGCCAGCAGCCCCGTTGGGGGCTATCGAGAAAAACTGTTTTTT. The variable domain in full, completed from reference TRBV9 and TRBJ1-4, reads DSGVTQTPKHLITATGQRVTLRCSPRSGDLSVYWYQQSLDQGLQFLIQYYNGEERAKGNILERFSAQQFPDLHSELNLSSLELGDSALYFCASSPVGGYREKLFFGSGTQLSVL.

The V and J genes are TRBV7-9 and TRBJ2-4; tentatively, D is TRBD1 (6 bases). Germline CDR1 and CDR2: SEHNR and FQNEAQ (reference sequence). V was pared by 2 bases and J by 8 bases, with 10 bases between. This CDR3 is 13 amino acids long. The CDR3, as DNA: TGTGCCAGCAGCTTAACAGGGATATACATTCAGTACTTC. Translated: CASSLTGIYIQYF.

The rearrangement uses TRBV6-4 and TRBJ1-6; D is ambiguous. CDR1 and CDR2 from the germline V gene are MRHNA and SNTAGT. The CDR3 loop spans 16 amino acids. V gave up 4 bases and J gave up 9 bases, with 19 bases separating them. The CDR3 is CASSAEDSDLGSPLHF. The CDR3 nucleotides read TGTGCCAGCAGTGCCGAGGACTCGGACCTGGGTTCACCCCTCCACTTT.

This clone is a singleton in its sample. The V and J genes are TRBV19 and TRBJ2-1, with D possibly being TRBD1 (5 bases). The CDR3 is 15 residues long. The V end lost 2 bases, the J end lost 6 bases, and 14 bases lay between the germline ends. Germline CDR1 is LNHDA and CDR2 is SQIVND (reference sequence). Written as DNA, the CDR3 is TGTGCCAGTAGTATATTCAGGGTCCACGGCAATGAGCAGTTCTTC. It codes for CASSIFRVHGNEQFF.

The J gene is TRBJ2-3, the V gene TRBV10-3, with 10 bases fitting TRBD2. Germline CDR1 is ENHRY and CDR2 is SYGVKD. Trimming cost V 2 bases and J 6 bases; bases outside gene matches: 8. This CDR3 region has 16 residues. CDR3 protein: CAISEHRTSGTDTQYF. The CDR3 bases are TGTGCCATCAGTGAGCACCGGACTAGCGGTACCGATACGCAGTATTTT.